This passage covers 11 T cell receptor beta chains from one sample sequenced in a study of blood T cell repertoires in COVID-19. Sequencing used immunoSEQ multiplex PCR; TCRdb keeps in-frame clones, though not all of them. The repertoire consists of about 310,000 clones, with 90% occurring once and the leading ten covering around 0.96%. The specimen sequenced was peripheral blood. Receptors originate from a woman in her thirties or forties with COVID-19, enrolled during active disease.

The chain links TRBV15 to TRBJ2-3, with 13 bases fitting TRBD2. CDR3 length equals 17 residues. Looked up from germline, CDR1 is LNHNV and CDR2 is YYDKDF (reference sequence). J was trimmed by 1 base and V by 2 bases; bases with no gene match: 3. The CDR3 nucleotides are TGTGCCACCAGCAGACTAGGACTAGCGGGGGGCACAGATACGCAGTATTTT. Protein: CATSRLGLAGGTDTQYF.

This chain connects TRBV30 to TRBJ1-5; D is undetermined. This CDR3 is built from 13 residues. Germline-derived CDR1 and CDR2 are GTSNPN and SVGIG (reference sequence). The CDR3 nucleotides are TGTGCAGTGGGGAGGGATAGCAATCAGCCCCAGCATTTT. Translating it yields CAVGRDSNQPQHF.

The V gene is TRBV7-2, the J gene TRBJ2-1, with a possible D match to TRBD2 (6 bases). Germline CDR1 SGHTA, CDR2 FQGNSA. The length of the CDR3 is 18 residues. V was clipped by 5 bases and J by 1 base, with 21 bases between them. CDR3 residues: CASSIRATGEWSYNEQFF. In nucleotides, the CDR3 is TGTGCCAGCAGCATCCGGGCGACGGGGGAGTGGTCCTACAATGAGCAGTTCTTC.

Note on this clone: One junction end disagrees with the germline gene, perhaps due to a read error. The chain carries TRBV7-7 and TRBJ2-3, with 11 bases fitting TRBD2. This CDR3 is built from 17 residues. Germline-derived CDR1 and CDR2 are SSHAT and FNYEAQ (reference sequence). DNA for the CDR3: TGTGCTAGCAGCTGCATTACTAGCGGGGGATACACAGATACGCAGTATTTT. Residues: CASSCITSGGYTDTQYF.

The V and J genes are TRBV2 and TRBJ1-2; D unresolved. The CDR3 extends over 11 amino acids. Germline CDR1 is SNHLY and CDR2 is FYNNEI. Trimming stripped 8 bases from V and 6 bases from J, with 10 bases between. CDR3 sequence reads: CASFGGDGYTF. CDR3 sequence (DNA): TGTGCCAGCTTCGGAGGCGATGGCTACACCTTC.

The rearrangement uses TRBV5-1 and TRBJ1-1, with TRBD1 matching over 12 bases. Germline CDR1 and CDR2: SGHRS and YFSETQ. This CDR3 has 14 amino acids. V was pared by 0 bases and J by 6 bases, with 0 bases of the junction left unmatched. CDR3 region: CASSLGDRGPEAFF. The CDR3, as DNA: TGCGCCAGCAGCTTGGGGGACAGGGGGCCTGAAGCTTTCTTT.

The chain has TRBV12-3 or TRBV12-4 and TRBJ1-6; TRBD1 matches at 7 bases. The CDR3 contains 13 residues. V was pared by 4 bases and J by 10 bases, with 4 bases of the junction left unmatched. CDR3 nucleotides: TGTGCCAGCAGTTCGACAGGGAGCTCACCCCTCCACTTT. Amino acid sequence: CASSSTGSSPLHF.

J is TRBJ1-5 and V is TRBV12-5; 7 bases agree with TRBD1. CDR1 LGHNT and CDR2 FRNRAP come from the germline V gene. The CDR3 extends over 14 amino acids. With V trimmed by 9 bases and J by 9 bases, 14 bases remained unmatched. The CDR3 region has the DNA TGTGCTAGCTCTTTCCGGGACAGAGGCGTGCCCCAGCATTTT. It encodes CASSFRDRGVPQHF.

This chain joins TRBV6-2 or TRBV6-3 and TRBJ1-1, with TRBD1 matching over 7 bases. J gave up 4 bases and V 4 bases, and 6 bases lay outside the gene matches. The CDR3 sequence is 14 residues long. Germline V gene sequence: CDR1 MNHEY, CDR2 SVGEGT. CDR3 protein: CASSLQGPGTEAFF. In DNA, the CDR3 is TGTGCCAGCAGTTTACAGGGGCCCGGCACTGAAGCTTTCTTT.

This chain links TRBV24-1 with TRBJ2-2; 7 nucleotides line up with TRBD1. Trimming at V came to 3 bases and at J to 4 bases, leaving 10 bases not matched to a gene. CDR1 is KGHDR, CDR2 SFDVKD, per germline. This CDR3 has 17 amino acids. The chain's CDR3 is CATSDVTGEIVTGELFF. CDR3 bases: TGTGCCACCAGTGATGTTACAGGGGAAATTGTCACCGGGGAGCTGTTTTTT.

This clone was seen once. The V and J genes are TRBV4-2 and TRBJ2-3; D perhaps matches TRBD2 (5 bases). With 1 base removed from V and 1 base from J, the gap between germline ends came to 15 bases. The CDR3 covers 17 residues. The germline V gene has CDR1 LGHNA and CDR2 YNFKEQ. The DNA for the CDR3 is TGTGCCAGCAGCCAAGGGATGCGGGTAACGGGCACAGATACGCAGTATTTT. Residues: CASSQGMRVTGTDTQYF.